This TCR beta chain was sequenced in a study of monozygotic twins with inflammatory bowel disease. TCRdb re-called the 5' RACE reads and catalogs CDR3 proteins one per entry, DNA excluded. Its listing shows 190,000 or so distinct CDR3 sequences. This receptor was obtained from a human donor with ulcerative colitis or Crohn's disease, or a healthy co-twin of an affected twin (not recorded which). The sequenced material came from blood.

CDR3 protein: CSARSGGLNTEAFF. The chain links TRBV20-1 to TRBJ1-1; there is no DNA to check the TCRdb D call of TRBD1. The CDR3 sequence is 14 residues long. Germline loops: CDR1 DFQATT, CDR2 SNEGSKA (reference sequence).